This T cell receptor (beta chain) originates from a study of T-cell memory formation after mild COVID-19 (dated by TCRdb to the early 2020s). About the study as a whole: TCR sequence clusters from the two donors were largely donor specific. Two young, previously healthy adult volunteers made up the cohort, one male and one female. T-cell clones expanding and contracting after mild COVID-19 in two donors were tracked by longitudinal TCRalpha and TCRbeta repertoire sequencing. General findings and caveats noted by the study authors: Contracting CD4+ clones turned up mainly in the CM and EM memory subsets, whereas EMRA was where CD8+ clones were enriched. The study covered only a couple of mild cases, and larger cohorts including severe cases with pre-infection samples were considered necessary. Whether the second-wave clones peaking on day 37 were SARS-CoV-2 specific was not confirmed. Some responding clones were detected in pre-infection memory, suggesting pre-existing cross-reactive memory T cells joined the SARS-CoV-2 response. From day 15 to 85, contracting clones showed balanced CD4/CD8 phenotypes, whereas a second wave of clones that expanded from day 15 to 37 leaned towards CD4+.

Worth noting for this clonotype: Its antigen is currently not known. No qualities accompany the bases; no much larger clone lies one base away.

Compared with germline, V lacks 3 bases and J lacks 4 bases; bases without a gene match: 5. From its cysteine to its phenylalanine, the CDR3 spans 14 amino acids. Only the CDR3 portion is preserved as DNA: 42 bases, with reading frame beginning at the first base. The germline V gene encodes CDR1 WSHSY and CDR2 SAAADI. PBMCs were isolated by Ficoll-Paque density gradient centrifugation. TCRdb shows the sequencer as Illumina NovaSeq 6000. TCRalpha and TCRbeta cDNA libraries were constructed by 5'RACE with constant-segment primers, with sample barcodes and unique molecular identifiers being introduced. Trizol reagent was used to extract RNA from every sample. Amplification of the libraries took two PCR steps, and the second step added a second sample barcode plus Illumina TruSeq adapters. Sequencing of the libraries was done on an Illumina NovaSeq, producing 2 x 150 bp paired-end reads. Concerning the study's data processing: Reads were demultiplexed and collapsed into UMI-guided consensus sequences with migec v1.2.7. With mixcr v2.1.11, UMI consensuses were aligned to TRA and TRB V and J templates and assembled into clonotypes. A clonotype was counted as expanded or contracted only when both edgeR and NoisET called the clonotype significant, with the noise models trained on biological replicates. edgeR calls used a false discovery rate-adjusted p below 0.01 and a log2 fold-change threshold of 1. PCA with hierarchical clustering of max-normalized trajectories of the 1000 most abundant clonotypes was used as exploratory dynamics analysis. The CD4 or CD8 phenotype of responding clones was assigned using the separately sequenced CD4+ and CD8+ repertoires. TCRdb took the public reads, trimmed them with fastp at Q25, ran MiXCR for clone calling and kept in-frame beta chains. For every CDR3 protein sequence, its rows merge into one entry that carries the most common genes and DNA. The V and J calls reflect TCRdb's pipeline rather than the authors' work. The sample data list 140,000 to 150,000 distinct CDR3 sequences, and around 21% of these were observed just once. The ten largest clones add up to approximately 2% of the sample.

The chain uses TRBV10-2 and TRBJ1-1; TRBD1 aligns with 7 central bases. Sequencing was performed on PBMCs or a T cell subset sorted from them (not recorded which). The receptor comes from an adult woman who had mild COVID-19 (a few samples of this study predate the infection). The sample titles of this study are shuffled in the database, so cell type and time point are left out; the donor was told from shared clones. The CDR3 protein sequence reads: CASSEGQGGTEAFF. The nucleotide sequence is given as TGCGCCAGCAGTGAAGGGCAGGGGGGCACTGAAGCTTTCTTT.